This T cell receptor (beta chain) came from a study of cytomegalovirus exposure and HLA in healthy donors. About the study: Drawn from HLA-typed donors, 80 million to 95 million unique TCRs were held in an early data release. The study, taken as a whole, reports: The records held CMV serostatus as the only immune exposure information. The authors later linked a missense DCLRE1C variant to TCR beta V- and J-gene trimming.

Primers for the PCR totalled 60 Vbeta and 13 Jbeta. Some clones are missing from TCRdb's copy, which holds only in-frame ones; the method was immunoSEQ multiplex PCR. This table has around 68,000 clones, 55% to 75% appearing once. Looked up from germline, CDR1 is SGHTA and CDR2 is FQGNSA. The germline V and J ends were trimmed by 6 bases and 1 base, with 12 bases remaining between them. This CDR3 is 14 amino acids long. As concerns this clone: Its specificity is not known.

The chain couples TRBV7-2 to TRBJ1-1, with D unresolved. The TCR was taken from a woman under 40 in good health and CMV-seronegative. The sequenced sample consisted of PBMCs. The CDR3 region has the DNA TGTGCCAGCAGTCCAAACCGGTGGAACACTGAAGCTTTCTTT. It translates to CASSPNRWNTEAFF.